This TCR beta chain was captured by sequencing in a study of blood T cells in healthy people across ages. The study recruited healthy Caucasian donors from Russia who were aged about 6 to 90. The CDR3 length is 16 residues. With 5 bases clipped from V and 1 base from J, the junction kept 7 bases outside the gene matches. Together with a sample-barcoded 5' primer, a J-beta primer mix was included in a second PCR lasting about 6 to 11 cycles. TCRdb re-called the 5' RACE reads through MiXCR, storing one row per CDR3 protein. The table lists about 1.4 million distinct CDR3 sequences, roughly 59% of them singletons. Study-wide results and caveats: Getting older went along with TCR beta diversity per million T cells dropping roughly linearly.

As to this clonotype: Its antigen is not known.

Sequences were obtained from blood. The clonotype originates from a man younger than 30 in good health. The J gene is TRBJ2-3, the V gene TRBV12-3 or TRBV12-4, with TRBD1 matching 9 bases. The DNA for the CDR3 is TGTGCCAGCAGTGCTTACAGGGGGCTAGGCACAGATACGCAGTATTTT. Translated, it gives CASSAYRGLGTDTQYF.